A selection of T cell receptor beta chains follows, all from one sample in a study of cytomegalovirus exposure and HLA in healthy donors. Profiling relied on immunoSEQ multiplex PCR, and the TCRdb table lists in-frame clones only, not all of them. The repertoire holds some 41,000 clones, around 53% seen once, with 6% in the top ten. Sequencing was done on a sample of PBMCs. The receptor source for this set is a man between 60 and 75 years old in good health and CMV-seronegative. CDR3s include the opening cysteine and the closing phenylalanine or tryptophan. The D gene is left open where the match is weak. Size is stated for part of the rows, as once, few or many counts, or as a class when the clone is expanded.

j_call	v_call	d_call	cdr3_length	clone_size	cdr3_nt	cdr3_aa
TRBJ2-5	TRBV29-1	TRBD2	13	.	TGCAGCGTTCAACTAGCGGGTAAAGAGACCCAGTACTTC	CSVQLAGKETQYF
TRBJ1-2	TRBV18	TRBD1	14	.	TGTGCCAGCTCACACGGACAGGGTGACTATGGCTACACCTTC	CASSHGQGDYGYTF
TRBJ1-1	TRBV5-1	TRBD1	14	.	TGCGCCAGCAGCTTTCAGGGGGACGGCACTGAAGCTTTCTTT	CASSFQGDGTEAFF
TRBJ2-5	TRBV11-2	.	15	.	TGTGCCAGCAGCGTAAGGACGCGGGGCCAAGAGACCCAGTACTTC	CASSVRTRGQETQYF
TRBJ2-7	TRBV10-1	TRBD2	14	few	TGCGCCAGCAGTGAGCTTGCGGGAGAGGGCGAGCAGTACTTC	CASSELAGEGEQYF
TRBJ2-2	TRBV19	TRBD2	19	.	TGTGCCACACTTCCTGGGACTAGCGGGAGGGCCCTATACACCGGGGAGCTGTTTTTT	CATLPGTSGRALYTGELFF
TRBJ2-3	TRBV29-1	TRBD2	14	few	TGCAGTATCGGACTAGCGGGGGGATCAGATACGCAGTATTTT	CSIGLAGGSDTQYF
TRBJ1-5	TRBV28	TRBD1	14	few	TGTGCCAGCAGTTCAGGGGGCAGCGAACAGCCCCAGCATTTT	CASSSGGSEQPQHF
TRBJ1-2	TRBV5-6	.	12	.	TGTGCCAGCAGCTTGGGGGGCCGGAGCTACACCTTC	CASSLGGRSYTF
TRBJ1-2	TRBV6-1	TRBD1	15	.	TGTGCCAGCAGTGAGGCGGGACAGGCCCTCTATGGCTACACCTTC	CASSEAGQALYGYTF
TRBJ2-3	TRBV15	TRBD2	14	.	TGTGCCACCAGCAGAAGCGGGATGGGTGATACGCAGTATTTT	CATSRSGMGDTQYF